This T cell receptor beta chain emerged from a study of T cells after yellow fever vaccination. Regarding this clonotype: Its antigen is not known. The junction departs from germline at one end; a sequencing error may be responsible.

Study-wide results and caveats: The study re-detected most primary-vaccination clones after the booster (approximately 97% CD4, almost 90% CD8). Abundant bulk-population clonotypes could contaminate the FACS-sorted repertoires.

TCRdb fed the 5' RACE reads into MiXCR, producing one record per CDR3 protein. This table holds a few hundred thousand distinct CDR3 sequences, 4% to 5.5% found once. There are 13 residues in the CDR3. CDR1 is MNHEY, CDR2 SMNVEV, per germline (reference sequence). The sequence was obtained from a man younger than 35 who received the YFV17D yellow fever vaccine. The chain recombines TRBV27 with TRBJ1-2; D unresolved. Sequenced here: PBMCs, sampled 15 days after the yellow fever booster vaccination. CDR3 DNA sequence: TGTGCCAGCAGCTTATCTTGGGCTGCTGGCTACACCTTC. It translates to CASSLSWAAGYTF.